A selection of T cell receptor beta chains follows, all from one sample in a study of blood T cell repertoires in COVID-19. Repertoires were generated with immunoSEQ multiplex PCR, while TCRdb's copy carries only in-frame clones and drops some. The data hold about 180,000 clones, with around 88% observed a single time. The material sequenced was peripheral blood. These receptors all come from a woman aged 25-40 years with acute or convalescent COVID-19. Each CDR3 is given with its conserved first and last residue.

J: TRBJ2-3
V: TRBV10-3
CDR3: CAITGQGADTQYF

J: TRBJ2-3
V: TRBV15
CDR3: CATSRGLNGRDTQYF

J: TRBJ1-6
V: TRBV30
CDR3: CAWNRVAYNSPLHF

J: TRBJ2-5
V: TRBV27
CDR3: CASSLSRATLETQYF

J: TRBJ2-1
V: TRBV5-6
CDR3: CASSPRVAEIWSSYNEQFF

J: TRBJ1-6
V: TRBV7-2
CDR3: CASSLDRGLNSPLHF

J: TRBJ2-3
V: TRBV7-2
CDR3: CASSLGWALQYF

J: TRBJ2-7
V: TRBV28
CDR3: CASSQRTYEQYF

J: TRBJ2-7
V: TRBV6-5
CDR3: CASRFGGADEQYF

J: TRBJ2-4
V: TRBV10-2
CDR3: CASSAFPAVAKNIQYF

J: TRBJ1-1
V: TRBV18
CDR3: CASSPRRDEAFF

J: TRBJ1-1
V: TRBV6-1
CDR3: CASSEVGTGSHPMNTEAFF

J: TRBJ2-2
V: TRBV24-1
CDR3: CATATGAAGELFF

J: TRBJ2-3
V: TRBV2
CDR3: CASTRRGFNQDTQYF

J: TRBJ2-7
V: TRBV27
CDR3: CASSLGGSFEQYF

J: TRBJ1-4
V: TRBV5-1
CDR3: CASSSGVGEKLFF

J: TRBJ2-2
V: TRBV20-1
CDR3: CSVRRTGELFF

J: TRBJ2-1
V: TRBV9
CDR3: CASSPQGGEQFF

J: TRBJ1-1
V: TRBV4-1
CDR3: CASSVRGNTEAFF

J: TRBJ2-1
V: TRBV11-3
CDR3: CASSPQPINEQFF

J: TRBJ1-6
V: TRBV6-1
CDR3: CASSERAGVYNSPLHF

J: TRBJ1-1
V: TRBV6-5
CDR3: CASHRGAAFF

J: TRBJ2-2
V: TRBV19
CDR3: CASMIEGRVTGELFF

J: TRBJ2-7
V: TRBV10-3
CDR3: CAVARTGIYEQYF

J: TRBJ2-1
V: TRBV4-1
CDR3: CASSQQGTSGRLSYNEQFF

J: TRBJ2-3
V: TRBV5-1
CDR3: CASSKDYRPLTDTQYF

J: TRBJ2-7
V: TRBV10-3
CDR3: CAIRGQGGYEQYF

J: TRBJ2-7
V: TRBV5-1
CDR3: CASSPLGTSGRLRYEQYF

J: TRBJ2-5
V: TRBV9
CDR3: CASSVGDGGIQETQYF

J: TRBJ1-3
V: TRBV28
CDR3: CASSLGGEGNTIYF

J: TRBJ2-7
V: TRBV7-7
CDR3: CASSQNTRNRQYF

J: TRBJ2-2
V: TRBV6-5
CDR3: CATEGLVSTGELFF

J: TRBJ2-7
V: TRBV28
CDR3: CASTFLRDRGSEQYF

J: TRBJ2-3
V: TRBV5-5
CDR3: CASAYPGGEDTQYF

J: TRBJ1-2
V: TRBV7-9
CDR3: CASSKGQGSYGYTF

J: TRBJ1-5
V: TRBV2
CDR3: CASTGANSNQPQHF

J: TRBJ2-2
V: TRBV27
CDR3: CASSLGITGELFF

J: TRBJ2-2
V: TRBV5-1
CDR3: CASSLTTSPTGELFF

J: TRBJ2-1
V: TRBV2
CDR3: CASSDRVAGVRNEQFF

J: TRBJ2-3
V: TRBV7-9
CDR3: CASRAGTGSTDTQYF

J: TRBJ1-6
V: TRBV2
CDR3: CASTLDRVGSPLHF

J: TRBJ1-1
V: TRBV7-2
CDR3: CASSSNRVLGAFF

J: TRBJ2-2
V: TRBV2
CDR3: CASRLAGRTGELFF

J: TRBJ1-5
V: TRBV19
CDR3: CASSIAGQGLSNQPQHF

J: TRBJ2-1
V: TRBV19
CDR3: CASIGTALFQFNEQFF

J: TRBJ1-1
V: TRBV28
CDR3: CASRGLRTEAFF

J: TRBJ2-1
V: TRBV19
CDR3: CASSIGQDNEQFF

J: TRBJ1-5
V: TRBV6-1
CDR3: CASSEVGGDRPQHF

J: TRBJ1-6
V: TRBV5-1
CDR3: CASSLRGGYNSPLHF

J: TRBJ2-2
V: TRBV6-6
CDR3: CASSHLTGELFF

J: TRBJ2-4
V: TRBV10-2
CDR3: CASAERLAGDMAKNIQYF

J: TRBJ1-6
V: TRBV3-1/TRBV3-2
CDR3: CASSQRQGLPLHF

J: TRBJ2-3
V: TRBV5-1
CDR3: CASRTGTSTDTQYF

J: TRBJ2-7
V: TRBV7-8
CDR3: CASSPNPRGRMFEQYF

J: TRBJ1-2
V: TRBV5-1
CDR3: CASSTVTGNFGYTF

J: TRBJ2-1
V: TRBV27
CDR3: CAIRTSGNEQFF

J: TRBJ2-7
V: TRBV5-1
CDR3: CASSLVGRNAYEQYF

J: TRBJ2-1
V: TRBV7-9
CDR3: CASSSQLPTSLFF

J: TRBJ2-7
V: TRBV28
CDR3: CASSLGGYEQYF

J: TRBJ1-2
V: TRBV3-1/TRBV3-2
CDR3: CASSQRQGNYGYTF